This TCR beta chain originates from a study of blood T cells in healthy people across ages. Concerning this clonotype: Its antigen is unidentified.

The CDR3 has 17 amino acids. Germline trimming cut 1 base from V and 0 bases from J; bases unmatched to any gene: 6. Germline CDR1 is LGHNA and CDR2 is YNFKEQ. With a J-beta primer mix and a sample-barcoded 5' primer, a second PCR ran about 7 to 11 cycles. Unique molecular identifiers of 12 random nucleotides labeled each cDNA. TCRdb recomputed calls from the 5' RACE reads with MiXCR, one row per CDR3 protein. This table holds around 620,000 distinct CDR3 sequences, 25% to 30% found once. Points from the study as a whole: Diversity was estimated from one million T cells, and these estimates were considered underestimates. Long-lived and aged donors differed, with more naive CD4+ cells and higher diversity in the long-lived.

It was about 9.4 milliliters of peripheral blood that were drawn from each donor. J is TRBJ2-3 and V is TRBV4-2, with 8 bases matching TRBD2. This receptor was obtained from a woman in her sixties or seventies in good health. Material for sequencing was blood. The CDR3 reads CASSQGPAGESTDTQYF. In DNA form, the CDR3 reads TGTGCCAGCAGCCAAGGTCCAGCGGGGGAAAGCACAGATACGCAGTATTTT.